This T cell receptor beta chain was identified during a study of shared clonotypes between healthy human individuals. Study details: Donor ages ranged 18 to 49 years: a couple of women, a few men.

Investigators spread the genomic DNA of each subset evenly over several immunoSEQ plates. The data were produced by immunoSEQ multiplex PCR, yet TCRdb's version contains in-frame clones alone and is incomplete. The table has about 2.4 million clones, around nine tenths seen once. CDR3 length: 13 residues. Trimming took 6 bases from V and 4 from J; bases not matched to a gene: 5. Per the germline V gene, CDR1 is MDHEN and CDR2 is SYDVKM. The V gene is TRBV28, the J gene TRBJ1-1; TRBD1 agrees at 7 bases. The specimen was naive CD4+ T cells sorted from blood. Subset noted: CD45RA+ positively selected. The receptor comes from a young man in good health. Here the CDR3 DNA reads TGTGCCAGCAGGGGCAACAGGGGCACTGAAGCTTTCTTT. Translation: CASRGNRGTEAFF.